This T cell receptor beta chain is from a study of cytomegalovirus exposure and HLA in healthy donors. Study at large: Caucasian-associated ancestry cluster membership applied to about 83% of under 450 genotyped donors.

The PCR employed 60 Vbeta primers together with 13 Jbeta primers. As originally analysed: Among the unique TCR beta chains that a later analysis counted, about 86 million in all, about 11 million were shared. Generated by immunoSEQ multiplex PCR, the TCRdb table keeps only in-frame clones and is missing some. V and J calls and clone size are as listed in that table; D and trimming were resolved from the DNA. In the table there are about 160,000 clones, approximately 70% of which are singletons. Study-level findings and limits: Association of a missense DCLRE1C variant with TCR beta V- and J-gene trimming was reported in a later analysis. In vitro testing confirmed a few CMV-associated chains as specific for CMV antigens.

In the case of this clone: Its matching antigen is unknown.

CDR1 and CDR2 (germline): GTSNPN, SVGIG (reference sequence). The CDR3 runs to 13 residues. V gave up 3 bases and J gave up 2 bases, with 10 bases separating them. The clonotype comes from a man between 35 and 55 years old in good health and CMV-seropositive. The chain employs TRBV30 and TRBJ1-2; unclear D gene. The sequenced material came from PBMCs. CDR3 DNA: TGTGCCTGGAGCCGCGGGCCCAACTATGGCTACACCTTC. Amino acids: CAWSRGPNYGYTF.